The TCR beta chain described here comes from a study of blood T cells in healthy people across ages. The wider study: About one barcoded beta molecule per two T cells came from capture by template switching. Notes on the study in general: The donors' CMV status was not determined, possibly confounding changes in expanded clonotypes.

Germline V gene sequence: CDR1 MGHRA, CDR2 YSYEKL. Trimming took 4 bases from V and 0 from J; bases not matched to a gene: 8. The CDR3 covers 17 residues. This clonotype was found a few times. Its specificity is not known. PCR was performed a second time for about 7 to 12 cycles using a sample-barcoded 5' primer and a J-beta primer mix. MiXCR, run by TCRdb on the 5' RACE reads, gives a single entry per CDR3 protein. The data show approximately 1,100,000 distinct CDR3 sequences, 40% to 55% seen once. The receptor comes from a woman aged 55-69 years in good health. V and J are TRBV4-1 and TRBJ2-7; TRBD2 matches 11 bases. The sample comprised blood. CDR3 in DNA: TGCGCCAGCAGCCCTCTGAGGACTAGCGGGCGCTCCTACGAGCAGTACTTC. Residues: CASSPLRTSGRSYEQYF.